This entry lists 30 T cell receptor beta chains sequenced from one sample in a study of T cell responses to AZD1222 COVID-19 vaccine. The data were produced by immunoSEQ multiplex PCR, yet TCRdb's version contains in-frame clones alone and is incomplete. The repertoire holds roughly 70,000 clones, about four fifths seen once, with approximately 23% in the top ten. This sample comprised peripheral blood, obtained on day 0 of MenACWY control vaccination. All receptors come from an adult in good health.

This clone showed up just a few times. The chain carries TRBV7-3 and TRBJ2-1, with D perhaps matching TRBD1 or TRBD2 (5 bases each). The CDR3 covers 13 residues. In germline, CDR1 is SGHTA, CDR2 FQGTGA. Trimming pared 3 bases from V and 10 bases from J, leaving 13 bases between. The DNA of the CDR3 is TGTGCCAGCAGCTTCGATGACAGAGGGGAGCAGTTCTTC. Amino acid sequence: CASSFDDRGEQFF.

The chain employs TRBV7-2 and TRBJ1-6; D call uncertain. V was cut by 1 base and J by 0 bases, with 16 bases left in between. CDR3 size: 19 residues. Per germline, CDR1 SGHTA and CDR2 FQGNSA. DNA for the CDR3: TGTGCCAGCAGCTTAGTGTTCTTGGGTCGGAGCTCCTATAATTCACCCCTCCACTTT. Translated, it gives CASSLVFLGRSSYNSPLHF.

This rearrangement joins TRBV2 to TRBJ1-6; 12 nucleotides align to TRBD1. The junction had 8 bases not matched to a gene; V was cut back by 5 bases and J by 9 bases. The V gene's germline CDR1 is SNHLY and CDR2 FYNNEI. The CDR3 covers 16 residues. This chain's CDR3 is CASSRSGQGAGSPLHF. CDR3 sequence (DNA): TGTGCCAGCAGTCGTTCGGGACAGGGGGCAGGTTCACCCCTCCACTTT.

The J gene is TRBJ2-2, the V gene TRBV27, with TRBD1 as a possible D gene (6 bases). Between the trimmed V and J ends, which lost 6 bases and 4 bases, there was a span of 12 bases. The CDR3 extends over 14 amino acids. Germline V gives CDR1 MNHEY, CDR2 SMNVEV (reference sequence). CDR3 DNA: TGTGCCAGCAGGCGACAGGTTTCCACCGGGGAGCTGTTTTTT. This encodes CASRRQVSTGELFF.

The chain links TRBV2 to TRBJ1-5; no clear D gene. The CDR3 is 14 amino acids. V was cut by 1 base and J by 4 bases, with 8 bases left in between. CDR1 SNHLY and CDR2 FYNNEI come from the germline V gene. In DNA, the CDR3 is TGTGCCAGCAGTGAAGTCGCGGGGAATCAGCCCCAGCATTTT. Amino acids: CASSEVAGNQPQHF.

The chain employs TRBV19 and TRBJ1-1, with D possibly being TRBD1 (6 bases). The V end lost 6 bases, the J end lost 3 bases, and 17 bases lay between the germline ends. The CDR3 length is 15 residues. Germline-derived CDR1 and CDR2 are LNHDA and SQIVND (reference sequence). CDR3 in amino acids: CASRGAWGYDTEAFF. The DNA of the CDR3 is TGTGCCAGTAGGGGGGCTTGGGGCTACGACACTGAAGCTTTCTTT.

The chain employs TRBV30 and TRBJ2-5; D might be TRBD2 (5 bases). With 0 bases removed from V and 5 bases from J, the gap between germline ends came to 10 bases. The CDR3 spans 13 residues. Germline CDR1 GTSNPN, CDR2 SVGIG (reference sequence). This CDR3 reads CAWSVRDGETQYF. DNA for the CDR3: TGTGCCTGGAGTGTACGGGATGGGGAGACCCAGTACTTC.

The chain uses TRBV29-1 and TRBJ1-1; D gene uncertain. Germline V gene sequence: CDR1 SQVTM, CDR2 ANQGSEA. V lost 5 bases and J lost 6, with 16 bases in between. The CDR3 is made up of 13 amino acids. CDR3 coding DNA: TGCAGCGTTCGGAGTAGTGTACTGGCTGAAGCTTTCTTT. This codes for CSVRSSVLAEAFF.

The chain carries TRBV5-8 and TRBJ2-7; 8 nucleotides match TRBD1. Trimming cost V 7 bases and J 3 bases; bases outside gene matches: 6. CDR3 length equals 13 residues. CDR1 SGHTS and CDR2 YDEGEE come from the germline V gene. The CDR3 sequence is CASASDRGYEQYF. CDR3 nucleotide sequence: TGTGCCAGCGCCTCCGACAGGGGCTACGAGCAGTACTTC. The full variable domain, with the rest looked up from reference TRBV5-8 and TRBJ2-7, is EAGVTQSPTHLIKTRGQQATLRCSPISGHTSVYWYQQALGLGLQFLLWYDEGEERNRGNFPPRFSGRQFPNYSSELNVNALELEDSALYLCASASDRGYEQYFGPGTRLTVT.

V usage is TRBV6-1 and J usage is TRBJ2-3; 10 bases match TRBD2. Germline CDR1 and CDR2: MNHNS and SASEGT. Trimming removed 3 bases from V and 2 bases from J; junction bases left unmatched: 11. The CDR3 has 18 residues. This CDR3 reads CASSDPLLAGTNTDTQYF. The CDR3 region has the DNA TGTGCCAGCAGTGACCCCCTACTAGCGGGGACAAACACAGATACGCAGTATTTT.

J is TRBJ2-7 and V is TRBV19; D gene ambiguous. The germline CDR1 and CDR2 sequences are LNHDA and SQIVND (reference sequence). Deletions cut 3 bases from V and 1 base from J, with 10 bases between. The CDR3 is 14 amino acids. The CDR3: CASSMESTSYEQYF. The CDR3 DNA is TGTGCCAGTAGTATGGAAAGTACTTCCTACGAGCAGTACTTC. The full variable domain, its missing parts supplied by reference TRBV19 and TRBJ2-7, is DGGITQSPKYLFRKEGQNVTLSCEQNLNHDAMYWYRQDPGQGLRLIYYSQIVNDFQKGDIAEGYSVSREKKESFPLTVTSAQKNPTAFYLCASSMESTSYEQYFGPGTRLTVT.

This chain links TRBV27 with TRBJ1-5; TRBD1 is a possible D gene (6 bases). CDR1 is MNHEY, CDR2 SMNVEV, per germline (reference sequence). This CDR3 spans 13 amino acids. Between the trimmed V and J ends, which lost 8 bases and 6 bases, there was a span of 14 bases. The CDR3 DNA sequence: TGTGCCAGCGGGGGGGCTGGTGGTCAGCCCCAGCATTTT. The encoded protein is CASGGAGGQPQHF.

The genes are TRBV4-2 and TRBJ1-2; perhaps TRBD1 as D (5 bases). The CDR3 is made up of 16 amino acids. The germline V gene has CDR1 LGHNA and CDR2 YNFKEQ. The ends were cut back, 2 bases at V and 7 bases at J, with 20 bases in the middle. CDR3: CASSQPRVIGVGGYTF. CDR3 DNA: TGTGCCAGCAGCCAACCGAGGGTTATAGGGGTCGGTGGCTACACCTTC.

CDR3 sequence reads: CASSYIYGYTF. DNA for the CDR3: TGTGCCAGTAGTTACATTTATGGCTACACCTTC. The V call is TRBV19, the J call TRBJ1-2, with D hard to call. V lost 5 bases and J lost 5, with 6 bases in between. The CDR3 is 11 residues long. The germline V gene encodes CDR1 LNHDA and CDR2 SQIVND (reference sequence). The full variable domain, completed using reference TRBV19 and TRBJ1-2, is DGGITQSPKYLFRKEGQNVTLSCEQNLNHDAMYWYRQDPGQGLRLIYYSQIVNDFQKGDIAEGYSVSREKKESFPLTVTSAQKNPTAFYLCASSYIYGYTFGSGTRLTVV.

V usage is TRBV19 and J usage is TRBJ2-5; the D gene is possibly TRBD2 (5 bases). CDR1 is LNHDA and CDR2 is SQIVND in the germline V gene (reference sequence). Trimming stripped 5 bases from V and 5 bases from J, with 15 bases between. The CDR3 is 14 amino acids. CDR3: CASSLDSSGETQYF. The CDR3 coding sequence is TGTGCCAGTAGTTTGGACTCATCGGGGGAGACCCAGTACTTC.

V is TRBV6-2 or TRBV6-3 and J is TRBJ1-6; TRBD1 matches at 8 bases. This CDR3 region has 16 residues. V was pared by 4 bases and J by 9 bases, with 11 bases of the junction left unmatched. The germline gives CDR1 MNHEY, CDR2 SVGEGT. This chain's CDR3 is CASSLSRTGSISPLHF. As DNA, the CDR3 is TGTGCCAGCAGTTTATCACGGACAGGGAGTATTTCACCCCTCCACTTT.

The chain links TRBV30 to TRBJ2-3; 9 bases agree with TRBD1. The CDR3 spans 15 residues. The germline gives CDR1 GTSNPN, CDR2 SVGIG (reference sequence). With V trimmed by 5 bases and J by 0 bases, 6 bases remained unmatched. The CDR3: CAWGVTGGSTDTQYF. CDR3 in DNA: TGTGCCTGGGGAGTGACAGGGGGGAGCACAGATACGCAGTATTTT.

This chain joins TRBV5-5 and TRBJ1-4; D not resolved. CDR3 length: 15 residues. Per germline, CDR1 SGHKS and CDR2 YYEKEE (reference sequence). V was shortened by 4 bases and J by 3 bases, with 13 bases between the two germline ends. The CDR3 loop reads CASSERELANEKLFF. In nucleotides, the CDR3 is TGTGCCAGCAGCGAGAGGGAGCTAGCTAATGAAAAACTGTTTTTT.

CDR3 loop: CASSLGQGTVAYNEQFF. In DNA form, the CDR3 reads TGTGCCAGCAGCTTAGGCCAGGGGACTGTAGCCTACAATGAGCAGTTCTTC. The chain joins TRBV13 to TRBJ2-1, with D perhaps being TRBD1 or TRBD2 (6 bases each). V lost 0 bases to trimming and J lost 2 bases, with 14 bases between them. CDR3 length: 17 amino acids. Per germline, CDR1 PRHDT and CDR2 FYEKMQ (reference sequence).

The chain joins TRBV28 to TRBJ2-3; the D is unclear. Trimming shortened V by 5 bases and J by 3 bases, and 15 bases separated the two germline ends. Germline loops: CDR1 MDHEN, CDR2 SYDVKM. The CDR3 has 15 amino acids. Here the CDR3 DNA reads TGTGCCAGCAGTAGGCAGTCCACCGATACAGATACGCAGTATTTT. Its translation: CASSRQSTDTDTQYF.

The chain combines TRBV28 with TRBJ2-3; unclear D gene. Deletions cut 5 bases from V and 7 bases from J, with 13 bases between. Germline CDR1 is MDHEN and CDR2 is SYDVKM. The length of the CDR3 is 13 residues. The CDR3 spells CASSPMLGNTQYF. CDR3 DNA sequence: TGTGCCAGCAGTCCCATGTTGGGGAATACGCAGTATTTT. Filled out from reference TRBV28 and TRBJ2-3, the complete variable domain reads DVKVTQSSRYLVKRTGEKVFLECVQDMDHENMFWYRQDPGLGLRLIYFSYDVKMKEKGDIPEGYSVSREKKERFSLILESASTNQTSMYLCASSPMLGNTQYFGPGTRLTVL.

The chain joins TRBV6-5 to TRBJ1-2; 9 bases map to TRBD1. Trimming at V came to 6 bases and at J to 8 bases, leaving 10 bases not matched to a gene. This CDR3 has 14 residues. Germline CDR1 is MNHEY and CDR2 is SVGAGI. CDR3 protein: CASSSGQGVRGYTF. The CDR3 coding sequence is TGTGCCAGCAGCTCGGGACAGGGAGTACGGGGCTACACCTTC.

This clone was seen just once. The chain recombines TRBV5-1 with TRBJ1-2; TRBD1 matches 9 bases. Trimming at V came to 4 bases and at J to 4 bases, leaving 5 bases not matched to a gene. The CDR3 runs to 14 residues. In germline, CDR1 is SGHRS, CDR2 YFSETQ. In DNA, the CDR3 is TGCGCCAGCAGCCTCGGGACAGGGCCCTATGGCTACACCTTC. Protein product: CASSLGTGPYGYTF.

The chain carries TRBV6-5 and TRBJ2-1; D tentatively fits TRBD1 or TRBD2 (5 bases each). The length of the CDR3 is 14 residues. V was shortened by 4 bases and J by 10 bases, with 17 bases between the two germline ends. Germline-derived CDR1 and CDR2 are MNHEY and SVGAGI. This chain's CDR3 is CASSSLFSGDEQFF. The DNA of the CDR3 is TGTGCCAGCAGTTCTCTTTTTTCTGGGGACGAGCAGTTCTTC.

J is TRBJ1-4 and V is TRBV2; D gene unclear. This CDR3 is 14 amino acids long. CDR1 is SNHLY, CDR2 FYNNEI, per germline. Trimming left V 6 bases short and J 1 base short, with 9 bases between. The CDR3 DNA follows: TGTGCCAGCAGGCCGGGAGAAACTAATGAAAAACTGTTTTTT. Amino acid sequence: CASRPGETNEKLFF.

The J gene is TRBJ1-1, the V gene TRBV5-4; D is perhaps TRBD1 (6 bases). V gave up 4 bases and J gave up 5 bases, with 15 bases separating them. Germline V gene lookup returns CDR1 SGHNT and CDR2 YYREEE (reference sequence). This CDR3 spans 14 amino acids. CDR3 region: CASSPQGVGTEAFF. CDR3 in DNA: TGTGCCAGCAGCCCACAGGGAGTGGGGACTGAAGCTTTCTTT.

This rearrangement joins TRBV28 to TRBJ1-5, with a possible D match to TRBD1 (5 bases). V was trimmed by 10 bases and J by 3 bases, leaving 19 bases between them. The CDR3 extends over 15 amino acids. Germline V lookup: CDR1 MDHEN, CDR2 SYDVKM. The CDR3: CATHYGGVLNQPQHF. The CDR3 coding sequence is TGTGCCACCCATTACGGAGGGGTCCTCAATCAGCCCCAGCATTTT. The full variable domain, its missing parts supplied by reference TRBV28 and TRBJ1-5, is DVKVTQSSRYLVKRTGEKVFLECVQDMDHENMFWYRQDPGLGLRLIYFSYDVKMKEKGDIPEGYSVSREKKERFSLILESASTNQTSMYLCATHYGGVLNQPQHFGDGTRLSIL.

This clone was observed a few times. V gene TRBV6-1 combines with J gene TRBJ1-6; TRBD1 might be the D (5 bases). The ends were cut back, 3 bases at V and 14 bases at J, with 11 bases in the middle. CDR1 and CDR2 (germline): MNHNS, SASEGT. This CDR3 comprises 12 residues. DNA of the CDR3: TGTGCCAGCAGTGAGTTGACGGGGGCCCTCCACTTT. Its translation: CASSELTGALHF.

The rearrangement links TRBV27 to TRBJ1-4, with TRBD1 matching over 9 bases. The germline V gene has CDR1 MNHEY and CDR2 SMNVEV (reference sequence). V was pared by 6 bases and J by 6 bases, with 11 bases of the junction left unmatched. The CDR3 runs 16 residues. CDR3 sequence (DNA): TGTGCCAGCAGGAGACAGGGGGGGAGAGGGGATGAAAAACTGTTTTTT. It translates to CASRRQGGRGDEKLFF.

This clone was observed a single time. The rearrangement joins TRBV30 to TRBJ2-7, with TRBD2 identical over 9 bases. CDR3 length: 13 residues. Germline-derived CDR1 and CDR2 are GTSNPN and SVGIG (reference sequence). Trimming took 0 bases from V and 5 from J; bases not matched to a gene: 2. The CDR3 region is CAWSVQRGDEQYF. The CDR3 DNA reads as TGTGCCTGGAGTGTACAGCGGGGGGACGAGCAGTACTTC.